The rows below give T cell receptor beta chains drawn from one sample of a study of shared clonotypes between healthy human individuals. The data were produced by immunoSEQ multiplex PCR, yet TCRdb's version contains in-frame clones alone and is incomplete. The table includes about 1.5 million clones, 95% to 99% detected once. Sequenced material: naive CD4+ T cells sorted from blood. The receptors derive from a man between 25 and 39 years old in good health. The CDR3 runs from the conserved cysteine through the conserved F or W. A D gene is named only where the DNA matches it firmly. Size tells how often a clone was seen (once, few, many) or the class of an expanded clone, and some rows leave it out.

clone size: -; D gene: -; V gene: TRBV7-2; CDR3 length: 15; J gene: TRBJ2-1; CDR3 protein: CASSLVVRALGEQFF; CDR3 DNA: TGTGCCAGCAGCTTAGTAGTCCGGGCCCTGGGGGAGCAGTTCTTC
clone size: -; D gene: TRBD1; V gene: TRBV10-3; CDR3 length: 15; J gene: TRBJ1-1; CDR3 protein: CAISGTGQLNTEAFF; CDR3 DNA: TGTGCCATCAGTGGGACGGGACAGCTGAACACTGAAGCTTTCTTT
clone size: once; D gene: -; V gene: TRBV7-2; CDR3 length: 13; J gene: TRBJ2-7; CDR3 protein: CASSLGRPYEQYF; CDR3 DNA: TGTGCCAGCAGCTTAGGAAGGCCCTACGAGCAGTACTTC
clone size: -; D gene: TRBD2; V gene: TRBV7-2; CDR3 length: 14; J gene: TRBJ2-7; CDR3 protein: CASSSASGSYEQYF; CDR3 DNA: TGTGCCAGCAGCTCTGCTAGCGGGAGTTACGAGCAGTACTTC
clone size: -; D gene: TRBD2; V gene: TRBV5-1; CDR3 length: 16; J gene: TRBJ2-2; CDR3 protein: CASSAGTSRNTGELFF; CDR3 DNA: TGCGCCAGCAGCGCGGGGACTAGCAGGAACACCGGGGAGCTGTTTTTT
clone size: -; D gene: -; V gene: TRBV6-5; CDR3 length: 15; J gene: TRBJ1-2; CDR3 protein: CASSSTGTANYGYTF; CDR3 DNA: TGTGCCAGCAGTTCTACAGGGACGGCCAACTATGGCTACACCTTC
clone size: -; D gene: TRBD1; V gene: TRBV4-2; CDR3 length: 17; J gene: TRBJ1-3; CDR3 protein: CASSQFGTGASGNTIYF; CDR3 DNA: TGTGCCAGCAGCCAATTTGGGACAGGGGCTTCTGGAAACACCATATATTTT
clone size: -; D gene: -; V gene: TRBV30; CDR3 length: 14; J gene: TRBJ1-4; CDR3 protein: CAWSRTVRNEKLFF; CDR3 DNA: TGTGCCTGGAGCCGGACAGTGAGGAATGAAAAACTGTTTTTT
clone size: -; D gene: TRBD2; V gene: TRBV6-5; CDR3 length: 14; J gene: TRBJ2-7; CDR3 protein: CASSYSGTSYEQYF; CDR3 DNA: TGTGCCAGCAGTTATAGCGGGACGTCCTACGAGCAGTACTTC
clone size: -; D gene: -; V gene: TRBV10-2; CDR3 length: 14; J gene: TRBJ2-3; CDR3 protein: CASSGPTFLDTQYF; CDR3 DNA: TGCGCCAGCAGTGGGCCTACGTTTCTGGATACGCAGTATTTT
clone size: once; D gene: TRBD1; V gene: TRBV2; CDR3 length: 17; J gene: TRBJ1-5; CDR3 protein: CASSERTGAITPQPQHF; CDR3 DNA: TGTGCCAGCAGTGAAAGGACAGGGGCCATCACCCCTCAGCCCCAGCATTTT
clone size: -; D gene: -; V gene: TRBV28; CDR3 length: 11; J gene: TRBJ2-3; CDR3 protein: CASIRGSEEYF; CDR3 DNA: TGTGCCAGCATCAGGGGATCGGAGGAGTATTTT
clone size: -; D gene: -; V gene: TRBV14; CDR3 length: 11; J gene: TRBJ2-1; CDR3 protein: CASSQGNEQFF; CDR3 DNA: TGTGCCAGCAGCCAAGGCAATGAGCAGTTCTTC
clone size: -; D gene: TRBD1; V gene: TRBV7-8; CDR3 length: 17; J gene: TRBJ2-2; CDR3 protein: CASSLARGGAGTGELFF; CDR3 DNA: TGTGCCAGCAGCTTAGCGCGAGGGGGCGCAGGCACCGGGGAGCTGTTTTTT
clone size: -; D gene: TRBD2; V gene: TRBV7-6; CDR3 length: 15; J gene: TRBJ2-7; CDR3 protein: CASSPQRLASYEQYF; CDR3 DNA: TGTGCCAGCAGCCCCCAAAGACTAGCCTCCTACGAGCAGTACTTC
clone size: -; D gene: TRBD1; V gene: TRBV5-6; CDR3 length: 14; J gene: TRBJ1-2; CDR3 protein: CASSLGQGAYGYTF; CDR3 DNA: TGTGCCAGCAGCTTGGGACAGGGAGCCTATGGCTACACCTTC
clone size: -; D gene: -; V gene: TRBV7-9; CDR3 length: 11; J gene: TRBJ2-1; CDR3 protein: CASSLKNEQFF; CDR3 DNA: TGTGCCAGCAGTTTGAAGAATGAGCAGTTCTTC
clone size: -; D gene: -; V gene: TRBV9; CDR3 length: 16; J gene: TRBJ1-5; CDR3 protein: CASSPDATGRNQPQHF; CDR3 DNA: TGTGCCAGCAGCCCCGACGCCACAGGCCGCAATCAGCCCCAGCATTTT
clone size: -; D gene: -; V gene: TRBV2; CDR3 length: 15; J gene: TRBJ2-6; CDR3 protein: CASSVWQSGANVLTF; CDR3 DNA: TGTGCCAGCAGTGTATGGCAGTCTGGGGCCAACGTCCTGACTTTC
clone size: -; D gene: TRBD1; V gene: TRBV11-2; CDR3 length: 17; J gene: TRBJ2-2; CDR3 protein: CASSFSAGQGLTGELFF; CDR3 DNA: TGTGCCAGCAGCTTTTCCGCCGGACAGGGATTGACCGGGGAGCTGTTTTTT
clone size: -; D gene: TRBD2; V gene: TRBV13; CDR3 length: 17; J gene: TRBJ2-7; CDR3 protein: CASSGPGTSGLSYEQYF; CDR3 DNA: TGTGCCAGCAGCGGGCCCGGGACTAGCGGCCTCTCCTACGAGCAGTACTTC
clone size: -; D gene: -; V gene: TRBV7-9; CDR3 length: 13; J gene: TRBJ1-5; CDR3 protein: CASSYYSNQPQHF; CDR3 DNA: TGTGCCAGCAGCTACTATAGCAATCAGCCCCAGCATTTT
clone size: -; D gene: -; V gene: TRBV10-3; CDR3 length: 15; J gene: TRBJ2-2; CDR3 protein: CAISENTPPTGELFF; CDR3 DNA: TGTGCCATCAGTGAGAACACTCCTCCGACCGGGGAGCTGTTTTTT
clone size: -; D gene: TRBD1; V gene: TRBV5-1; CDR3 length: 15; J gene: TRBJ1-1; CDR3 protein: CASSRETGLRGQAFF; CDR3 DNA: TGCGCCAGCAGTCGCGAGACAGGGCTTCGAGGACAAGCTTTCTTT